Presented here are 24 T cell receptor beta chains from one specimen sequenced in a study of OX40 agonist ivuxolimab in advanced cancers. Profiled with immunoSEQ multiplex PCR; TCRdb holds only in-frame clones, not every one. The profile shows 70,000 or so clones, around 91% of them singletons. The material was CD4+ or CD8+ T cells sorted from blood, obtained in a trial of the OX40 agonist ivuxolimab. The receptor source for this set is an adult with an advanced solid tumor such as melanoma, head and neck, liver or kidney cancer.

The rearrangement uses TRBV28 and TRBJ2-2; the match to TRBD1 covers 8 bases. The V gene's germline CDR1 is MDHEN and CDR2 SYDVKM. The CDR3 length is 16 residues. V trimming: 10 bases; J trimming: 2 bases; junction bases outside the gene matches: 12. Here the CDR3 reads CAICPGQGQNTGELFF. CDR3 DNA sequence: TGTGCCATTTGTCCCGGACAGGGCCAAAACACCGGGGAGCTGTTTTTT.

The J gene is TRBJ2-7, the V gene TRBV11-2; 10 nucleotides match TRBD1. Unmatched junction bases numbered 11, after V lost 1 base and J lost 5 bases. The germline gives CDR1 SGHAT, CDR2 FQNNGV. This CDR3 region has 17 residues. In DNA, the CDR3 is TGTGCCAGCAGCTTAGTAGGTCCGGGACAGGGGAACCACGAGCAGTACTTC. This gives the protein CASSLVGPGQGNHEQYF.

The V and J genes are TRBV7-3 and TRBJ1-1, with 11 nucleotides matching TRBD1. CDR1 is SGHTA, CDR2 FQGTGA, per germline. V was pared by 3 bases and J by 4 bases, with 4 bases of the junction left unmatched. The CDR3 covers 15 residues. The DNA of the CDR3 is TGTGCCAGCAGCTTCTCTGGGACAGGGGGCACTGAAGCTTTCTTT. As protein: CASSFSGTGGTEAFF.

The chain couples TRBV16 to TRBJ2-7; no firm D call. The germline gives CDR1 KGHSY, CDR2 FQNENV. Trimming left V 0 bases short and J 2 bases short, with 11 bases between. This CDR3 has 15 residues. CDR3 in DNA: TGTGCCAGCAGCCAATCATCTGTGAGAACCTACGAGCAGTACTTC. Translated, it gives CASSQSSVRTYEQYF.

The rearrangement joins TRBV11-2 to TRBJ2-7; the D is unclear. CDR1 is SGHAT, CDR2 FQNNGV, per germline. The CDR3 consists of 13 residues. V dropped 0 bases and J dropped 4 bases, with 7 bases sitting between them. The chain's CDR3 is CASSLDRIYEQYF. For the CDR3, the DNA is TGTGCCAGCAGCTTAGACAGAATATACGAGCAGTACTTC.

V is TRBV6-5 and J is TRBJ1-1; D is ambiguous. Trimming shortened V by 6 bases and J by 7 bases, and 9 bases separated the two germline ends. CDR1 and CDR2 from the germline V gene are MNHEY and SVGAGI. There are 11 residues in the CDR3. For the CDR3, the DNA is TGTGCCAGCAGCCCGGGCTATGAAGCTTTCTTT. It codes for CASSPGYEAFF.

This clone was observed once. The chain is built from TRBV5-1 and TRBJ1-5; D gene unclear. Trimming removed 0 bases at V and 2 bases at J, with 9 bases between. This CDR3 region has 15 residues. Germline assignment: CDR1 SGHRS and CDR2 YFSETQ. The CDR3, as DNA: TGCGCCAGCAGCTTGGAAGGATCGGGCAATCAGCCCCAGCATTTT. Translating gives CASSLEGSGNQPQHF.

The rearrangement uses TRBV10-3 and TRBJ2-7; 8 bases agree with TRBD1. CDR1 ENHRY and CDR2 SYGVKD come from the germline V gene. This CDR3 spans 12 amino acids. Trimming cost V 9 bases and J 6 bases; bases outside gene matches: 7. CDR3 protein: CAIGQGDAEQYF. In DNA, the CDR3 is TGTGCCATTGGACAGGGTGATGCCGAGCAGTACTTC.

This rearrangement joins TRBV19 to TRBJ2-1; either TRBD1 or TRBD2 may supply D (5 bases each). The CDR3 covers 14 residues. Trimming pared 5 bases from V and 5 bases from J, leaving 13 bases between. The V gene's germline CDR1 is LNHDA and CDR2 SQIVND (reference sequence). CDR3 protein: CASSVRDGNNEQFF. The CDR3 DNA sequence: TGTGCCAGTAGTGTACGGGACGGAAACAATGAGCAGTTCTTC.

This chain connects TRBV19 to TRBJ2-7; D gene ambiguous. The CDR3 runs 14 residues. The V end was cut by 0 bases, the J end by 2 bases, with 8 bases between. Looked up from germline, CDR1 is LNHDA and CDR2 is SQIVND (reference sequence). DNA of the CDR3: TGTGCCAGTAGTATAGATTGGCCTCCCTACGAGCAGTACTTC. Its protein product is CASSIDWPPYEQYF.

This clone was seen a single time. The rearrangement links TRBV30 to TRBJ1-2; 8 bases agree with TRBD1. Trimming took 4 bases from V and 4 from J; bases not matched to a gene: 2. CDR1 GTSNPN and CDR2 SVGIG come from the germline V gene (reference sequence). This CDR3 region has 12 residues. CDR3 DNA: TGTGCCTGGAACCAGGGGGCCTATGGCTACACCTTC. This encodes CAWNQGAYGYTF.

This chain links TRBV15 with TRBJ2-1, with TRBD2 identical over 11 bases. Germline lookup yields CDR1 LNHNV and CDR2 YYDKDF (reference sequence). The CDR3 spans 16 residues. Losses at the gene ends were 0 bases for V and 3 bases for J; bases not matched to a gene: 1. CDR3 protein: CATSRDSGGGYNEQFF. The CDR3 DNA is TGTGCCACCAGCAGAGATAGCGGGGGGGGCTACAATGAGCAGTTCTTC.

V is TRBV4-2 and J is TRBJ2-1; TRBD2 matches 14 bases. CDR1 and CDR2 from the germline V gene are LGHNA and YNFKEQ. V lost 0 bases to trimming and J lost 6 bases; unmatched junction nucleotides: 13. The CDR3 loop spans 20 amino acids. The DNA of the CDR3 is TGTGCCAGCAGCCAAGATCTTAGTGGGACTAGCGGGGGCTCGATCAATGAGCAGTTCTTC. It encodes CASSQDLSGTSGGSINEQFF.

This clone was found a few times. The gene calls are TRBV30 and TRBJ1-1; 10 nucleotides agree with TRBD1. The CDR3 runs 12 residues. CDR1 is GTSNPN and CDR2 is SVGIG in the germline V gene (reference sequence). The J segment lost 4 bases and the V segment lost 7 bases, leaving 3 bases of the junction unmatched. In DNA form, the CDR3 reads TGTGCCTCGGGACAGGGGCCCACTGAAGCTTTCTTT. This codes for CASGQGPTEAFF.

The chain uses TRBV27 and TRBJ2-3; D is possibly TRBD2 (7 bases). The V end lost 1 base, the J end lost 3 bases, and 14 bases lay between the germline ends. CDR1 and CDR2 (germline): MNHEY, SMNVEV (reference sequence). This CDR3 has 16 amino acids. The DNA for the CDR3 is TGTGCCAGCAGTTTATTGGTGGGAGGGGGAACAGATACGCAGTATTTT. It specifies CASSLLVGGGTDTQYF.

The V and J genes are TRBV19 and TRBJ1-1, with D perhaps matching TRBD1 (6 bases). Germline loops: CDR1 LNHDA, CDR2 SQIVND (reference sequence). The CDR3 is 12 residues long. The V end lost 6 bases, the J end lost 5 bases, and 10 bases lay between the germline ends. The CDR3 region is CASRQGLTEAFF. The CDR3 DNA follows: TGTGCCAGTAGACAGGGTTTAACTGAAGCTTTCTTT.

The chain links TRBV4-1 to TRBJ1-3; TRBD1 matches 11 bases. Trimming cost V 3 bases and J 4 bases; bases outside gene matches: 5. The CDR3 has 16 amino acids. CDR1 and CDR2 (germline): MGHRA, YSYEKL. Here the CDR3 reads CASSQQDRGQGNTIYF. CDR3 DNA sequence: TGCGCCAGCAGCCAGCAGGACAGGGGGCAAGGAAACACCATATATTTT.

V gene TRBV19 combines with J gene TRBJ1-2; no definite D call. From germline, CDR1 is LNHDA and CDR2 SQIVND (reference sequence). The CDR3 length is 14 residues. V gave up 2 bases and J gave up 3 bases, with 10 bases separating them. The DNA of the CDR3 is TGTGCCAGTAGTATAACGCCGAGGTACTATGGCTACACCTTC. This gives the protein CASSITPRYYGYTF.

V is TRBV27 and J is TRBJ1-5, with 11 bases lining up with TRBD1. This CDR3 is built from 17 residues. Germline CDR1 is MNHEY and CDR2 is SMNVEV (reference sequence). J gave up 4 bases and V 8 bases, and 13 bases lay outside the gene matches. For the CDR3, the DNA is TGTGCCAGCGTCGGACAGGGGGCCCATAAGGTGAATCAGCCCCAGCATTTT. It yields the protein CASVGQGAHKVNQPQHF.

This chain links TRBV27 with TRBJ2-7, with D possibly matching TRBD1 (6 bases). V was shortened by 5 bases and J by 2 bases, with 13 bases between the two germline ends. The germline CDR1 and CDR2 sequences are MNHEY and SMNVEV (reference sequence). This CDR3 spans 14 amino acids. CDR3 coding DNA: TGTGCCAGCAGTCATCAGGGGAGCGCCTACGAGCAGTACTTC. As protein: CASSHQGSAYEQYF.

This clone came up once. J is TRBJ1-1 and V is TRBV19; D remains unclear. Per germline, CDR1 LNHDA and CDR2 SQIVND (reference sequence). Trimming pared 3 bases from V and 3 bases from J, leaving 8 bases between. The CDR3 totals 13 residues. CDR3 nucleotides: TGTGCCAGTAGTATCGGCCGACACACTGAAGCTTTCTTT. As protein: CASSIGRHTEAFF.

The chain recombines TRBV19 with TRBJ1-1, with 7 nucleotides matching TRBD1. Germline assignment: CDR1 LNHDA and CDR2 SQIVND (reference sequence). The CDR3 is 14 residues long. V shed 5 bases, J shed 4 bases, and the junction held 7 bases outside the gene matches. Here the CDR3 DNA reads TGTGCCAGTAGTTTACAGGGGAAGAGCACTGAAGCTTTCTTT. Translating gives CASSLQGKSTEAFF.

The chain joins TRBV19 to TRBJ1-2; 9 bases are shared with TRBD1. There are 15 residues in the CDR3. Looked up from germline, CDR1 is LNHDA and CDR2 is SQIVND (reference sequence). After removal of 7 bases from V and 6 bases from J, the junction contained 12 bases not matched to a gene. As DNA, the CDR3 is TGTGCCAGTACCTCGACCGGGACAGGGCTGGATGGCTACACCTTC. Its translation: CASTSTGTGLDGYTF. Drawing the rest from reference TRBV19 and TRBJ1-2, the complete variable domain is DGGITQSPKYLFRKEGQNVTLSCEQNLNHDAMYWYRQDPGQGLRLIYYSQIVNDFQKGDIAEGYSVSREKKESFPLTVTSAQKNPTAFYLCASTSTGTGLDGYTFGSGTRLTVV.

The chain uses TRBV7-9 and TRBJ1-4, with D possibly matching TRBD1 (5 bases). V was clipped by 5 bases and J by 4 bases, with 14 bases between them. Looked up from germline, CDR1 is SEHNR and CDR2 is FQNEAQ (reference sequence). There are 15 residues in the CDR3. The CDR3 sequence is CASSRLEGRNEKLFF. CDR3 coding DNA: TGTGCCAGCAGCCGCCTGGAGGGGCGTAATGAAAAACTGTTTTTT.